In its sample, the clone carrying this TCR beta chain was seen once. Antigen: not known. This sample is drawn from a study of cytomegalovirus exposure and HLA in healthy donors. The overall study: About 85 million unique TCRs from HLA-typed donors were held in an early release of data. Broader study findings: Analysis was carried out at a later point, and it linked a missense DCLRE1C variant to TCR beta V- and J-gene trimming. Reportedly, cytomegalovirus status was diagnosed with high sensitivity and specificity. It was taken for granted in presence/absence analyses that sequencing depth across donors was roughly uniform.

CDR1 and CDR2 (germline): MNHEY, SVGAGI. CDR3 size: 15 residues. Trimming left V 0 bases short and J 1 base short, with 9 bases between. Both 60 Vbeta primers and 13 Jbeta primers went into the PCR. Clones were sequenced by immunoSEQ multiplex PCR, and TCRdb holds only the in-frame ones, with some missing. The repertoire consists of fewer than 200,000 clones, with around 80% occurring once and the leading ten covering 0.69%. The receptor's source is a woman aged 40 to 50 in good health and CMV-seronegative. Sequencing was carried out using PBMCs. The V gene is TRBV6-5, the J gene TRBJ2-5; D possibly corresponds to TRBD1 (6 bases). CDR3 sequence reads: CASSYSGGSQETQYF. As DNA, the CDR3 is TGTGCCAGCAGTTACTCAGGGGGATCCCAAGAGACCCAGTACTTC.